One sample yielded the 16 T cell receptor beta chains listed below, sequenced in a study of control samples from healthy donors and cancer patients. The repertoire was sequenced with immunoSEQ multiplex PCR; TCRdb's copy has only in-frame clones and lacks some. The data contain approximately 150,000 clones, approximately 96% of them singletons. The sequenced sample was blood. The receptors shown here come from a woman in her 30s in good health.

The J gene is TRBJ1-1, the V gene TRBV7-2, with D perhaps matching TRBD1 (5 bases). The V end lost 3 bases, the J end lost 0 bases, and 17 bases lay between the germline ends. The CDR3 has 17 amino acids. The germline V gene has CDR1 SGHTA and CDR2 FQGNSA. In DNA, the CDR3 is TGTGCCAGCAGCTTCTGGGGCCCCCGGCGGATGAACACTGAAGCTTTCTTT. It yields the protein CASSFWGPRRMNTEAFF.

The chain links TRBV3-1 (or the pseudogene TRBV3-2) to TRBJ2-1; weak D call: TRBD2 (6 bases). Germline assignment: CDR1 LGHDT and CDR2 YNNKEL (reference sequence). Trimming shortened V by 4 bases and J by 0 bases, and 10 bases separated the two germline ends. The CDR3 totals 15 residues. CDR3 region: CASSRAGNSYNEQFF. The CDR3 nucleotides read TGTGCCAGCAGCCGGGCGGGGAACTCCTACAATGAGCAGTTCTTC.

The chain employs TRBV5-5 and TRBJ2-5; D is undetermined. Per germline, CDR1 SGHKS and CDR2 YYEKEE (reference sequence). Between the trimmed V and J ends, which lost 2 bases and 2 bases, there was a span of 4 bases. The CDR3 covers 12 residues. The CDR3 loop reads CASSFPQETQYF. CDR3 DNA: TGTGCCAGCAGCTTCCCGCAAGAGACCCAGTACTTC.

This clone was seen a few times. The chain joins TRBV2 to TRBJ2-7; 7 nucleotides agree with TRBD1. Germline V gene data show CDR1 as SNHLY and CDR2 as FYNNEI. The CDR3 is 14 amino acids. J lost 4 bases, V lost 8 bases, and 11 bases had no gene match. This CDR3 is CASWRQGSPYEQYF. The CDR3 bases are TGTGCCAGCTGGAGACAGGGTTCTCCTTACGAGCAGTACTTC.

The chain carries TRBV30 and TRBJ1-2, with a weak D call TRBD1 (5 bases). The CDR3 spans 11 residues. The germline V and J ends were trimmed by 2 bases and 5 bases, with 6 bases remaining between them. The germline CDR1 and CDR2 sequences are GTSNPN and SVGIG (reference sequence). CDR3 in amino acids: CAWSPGYGYTF. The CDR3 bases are TGTGCCTGGAGTCCAGGGTATGGCTACACCTTC.

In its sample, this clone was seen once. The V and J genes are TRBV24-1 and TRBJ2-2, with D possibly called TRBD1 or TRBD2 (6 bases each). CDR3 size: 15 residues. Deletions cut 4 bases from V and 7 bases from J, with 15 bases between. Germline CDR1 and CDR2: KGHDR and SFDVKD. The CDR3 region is CATSEFPQGGGELFF. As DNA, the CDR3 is TGTGCCACCAGTGAATTCCCACAGGGAGGCGGGGAGCTGTTTTTT.

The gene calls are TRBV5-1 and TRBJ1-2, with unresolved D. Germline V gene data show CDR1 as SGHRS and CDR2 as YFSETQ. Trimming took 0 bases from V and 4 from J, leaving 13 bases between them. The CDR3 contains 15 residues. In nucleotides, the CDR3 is TGCGCCAGCAGCTTGGGGTCAGTGTCCGTCTATGGCTACACCTTC. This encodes CASSLGSVSVYGYTF.

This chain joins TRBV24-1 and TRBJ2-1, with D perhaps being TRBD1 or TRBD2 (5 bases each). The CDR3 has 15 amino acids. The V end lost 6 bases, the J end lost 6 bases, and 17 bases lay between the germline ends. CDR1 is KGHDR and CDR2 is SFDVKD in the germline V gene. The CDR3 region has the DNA TGTGCCACCAGTCCGGGCCAGAGAGGGGTCAATGAGCAGTTCTTC. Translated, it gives CATSPGQRGVNEQFF.

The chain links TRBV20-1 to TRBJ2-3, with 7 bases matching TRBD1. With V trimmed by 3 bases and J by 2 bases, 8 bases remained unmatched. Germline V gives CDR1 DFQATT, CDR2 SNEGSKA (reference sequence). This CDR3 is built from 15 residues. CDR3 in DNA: TGCAGTGCTAGTGAGGGGGCAGCCTTCACAGATACGCAGTATTTT. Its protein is CSASEGAAFTDTQYF.

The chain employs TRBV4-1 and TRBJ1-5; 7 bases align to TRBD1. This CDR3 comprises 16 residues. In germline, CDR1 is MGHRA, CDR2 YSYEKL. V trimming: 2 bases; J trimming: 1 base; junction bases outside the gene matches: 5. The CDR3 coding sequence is TGCGCCAGCAGCCAAACCGGGACAGAGAGCAATCAGCCCCAGCATTTT. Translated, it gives CASSQTGTESNQPQHF.

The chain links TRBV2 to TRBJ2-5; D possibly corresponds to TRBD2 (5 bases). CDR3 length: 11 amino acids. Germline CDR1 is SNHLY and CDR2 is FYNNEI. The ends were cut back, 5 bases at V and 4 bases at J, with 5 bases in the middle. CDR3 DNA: TGTGCCAGCAGTCGGGGAGAGACCCAGTACTTC. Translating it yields CASSRGETQYF.

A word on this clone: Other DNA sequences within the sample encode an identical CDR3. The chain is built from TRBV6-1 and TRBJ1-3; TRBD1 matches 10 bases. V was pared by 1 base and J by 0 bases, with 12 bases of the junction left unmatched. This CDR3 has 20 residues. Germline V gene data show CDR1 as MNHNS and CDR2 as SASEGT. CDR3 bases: TGTGCCAGCAGTGAAGGCCTGGGACAGGGGTTTGTCTACTCTGGAAACACCATATATTTT. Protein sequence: CASSEGLGQGFVYSGNTIYF.

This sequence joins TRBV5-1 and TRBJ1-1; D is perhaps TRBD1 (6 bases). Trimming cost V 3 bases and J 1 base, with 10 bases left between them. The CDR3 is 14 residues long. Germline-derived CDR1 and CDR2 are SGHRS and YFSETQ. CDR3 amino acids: CASSSSGQNTEAFF. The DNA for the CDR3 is TGCGCCAGCAGCTCTTCGGGACAGAACACTGAAGCTTTCTTT.

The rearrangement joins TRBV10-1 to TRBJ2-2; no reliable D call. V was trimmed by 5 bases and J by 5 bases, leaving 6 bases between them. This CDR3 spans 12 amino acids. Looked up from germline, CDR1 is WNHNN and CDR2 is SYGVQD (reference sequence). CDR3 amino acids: CASSTQTGELFF. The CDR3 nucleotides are TGCGCCAGCAGTACGCAGACCGGGGAGCTGTTTTTT.

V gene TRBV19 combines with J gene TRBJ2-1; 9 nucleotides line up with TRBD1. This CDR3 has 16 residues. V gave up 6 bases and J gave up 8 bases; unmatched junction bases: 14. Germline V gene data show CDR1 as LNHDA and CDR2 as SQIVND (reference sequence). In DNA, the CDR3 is TGTGCCAGTAGCCCACAGGGGGCTCGGAGTGGCGATGAGCAGTTCTTC. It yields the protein CASSPQGARSGDEQFF.

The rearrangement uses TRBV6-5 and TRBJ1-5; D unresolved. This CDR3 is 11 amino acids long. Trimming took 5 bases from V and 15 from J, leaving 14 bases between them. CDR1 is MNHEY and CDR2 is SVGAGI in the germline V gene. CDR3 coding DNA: TGTGCCAGCAGTCGCGGGGAGCCCTTGCATTTT. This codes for CASSRGEPLHF.